The rows below give T cell receptor beta chains drawn from one sample of a study of T cell repertoires in aging, cancer and after chemotherapy. A single record per CDR3 protein comes from TCRdb applying MiXCR to the multiplex PCR reads. The sample lists more than 8,000 distinct CDR3 sequences, 33% occurring once. The sequenced material came from blood. These receptors were taken from a human donor in good health. The donor label of this sample is uncertain. Both conserved end residues are part of each CDR3. The D gene is left open where the match is weak. Size is omitted from some rows. Given values are once, few, many or a class for expanded clones.

DNA,CDR3,J,D,V,size
TGTGCCAGCAGGATGTGGGGCGAAGCTTTCTTT,CASRMWGEAFF,TRBJ1-1,.,TRBV27,few
TGTGCCAGCAGCCCGCGCCGGGGGGCCGTCCAAGAGACCCAGTACTTC,CASSPRRGAVQETQYF,TRBJ2-5,.,TRBV5-6,.
TGTGCCAGCAGCTTGAAGCGGGGAATTCTGTTCAGAGATACGCAGTATTTT,CASSLKRGILFRDTQYF,TRBJ2-3,TRBD2,TRBV5-5,few
TGTGCCAGCAGTTACGGTGGGAACGTCCCCCTCCACTTT,CASSYGGNVPLHF,TRBJ1-6,.,TRBV6-5,few
TGTGCCAGCAGTGACCGGGACAGGGGTACAGATACGCAGTATTTT,CASSDRDRGTDTQYF,TRBJ2-3,TRBD1,TRBV7-9,.
TGTGCCAGCAGCTTGGGATATAAAGGCTCTGGAAACACCATATATTTT,CASSLGYKGSGNTIYF,TRBJ1-3,.,TRBV5-4,few
TGTGCCAGCAGCCGCGACCTGAGCACAGATACGCAGTATTTT,CASSRDLSTDTQYF,TRBJ2-3,.,TRBV12-3/TRBV12-4,medium-sized
TGTGCCAGCAGCAGGCTTTCGAACACCGGGGAGCTGTTTTTT,CASSRLSNTGELFF,TRBJ2-2,.,TRBV6-5,medium-sized
TGTGCCAGGGGTTTGGAGGGCAGGGGGAGAGCGGGTGAAAAACTGTTTTTT,CARGLEGRGRAGEKLFF,TRBJ1-4,TRBD1,TRBV5-3,.
TGCGCCAGCAGCCCGACTCACAGGGGAGGAAACACCATATATTTT,CASSPTHRGGNTIYF,TRBJ1-3,TRBD1,TRBV5-1,few
TGTGCCAGCTCACCTGGAGAGTTCTACGAGCAGTACTTC,CASSPGEFYEQYF,TRBJ2-7,.,TRBV18,.
TGTGCCAGCGGAACAGGGGATAATTCACCCCTCCACTTT,CASGTGDNSPLHF,TRBJ1-6,TRBD1,TRBV12-3/TRBV12-4,few
TGTGCCAGCACCCCCAACAGGGGGCGAGTCATGAACACTGAAGCTTTCTTT,CASTPNRGRVMNTEAFF,TRBJ1-1,TRBD1,TRBV12-3/TRBV12-4,.
TGTGCCAGCAGCTTGTGGGGGGGAGGGGCAGATACGCAGTATTTT,CASSLWGGGADTQYF,TRBJ2-3,TRBD2,TRBV5-4,.
TGTGCCAGCCGAGCGGGGGGGCAAGAGACCCAGTACTTC,CASRAGGQETQYF,TRBJ2-5,TRBD2,TRBV5-6,.
TGTGCCAGCAGCCCGGCCCCAGGGAACACTGAAGCTTTCTTT,CASSPAPGNTEAFF,TRBJ1-1,.,TRBV7-2,.
TGTGCCAGCTCACCTTACGAAGGCAGTGAAAAACTGTTTTTT,CASSPYEGSEKLFF,TRBJ1-4,.,TRBV18,medium-sized
TGTGCCAGCTCATCAACTAGCGGAAGAGGACGCACCCCCCAAGAGACCAAGTACTTC,CASSSTSGRGRTPQETKYF,TRBJ2-5,TRBD2,TRBV18,once
TGCAGCGTGGGTGGGACAGGCCGCGAGCAGTACTTC,CSVGGTGREQYF,TRBJ2-7,TRBD1,TRBV29-1,medium-sized
TGTGCCAGCAGTTGGACACGCGGGACTGAAGCTTTCTTT,CASSWTRGTEAFF,TRBJ1-1,.,TRBV12-3/TRBV12-4,few
TGTGCCACGACGGAGGGCCCCGGCGGTAATGAAAAACTGTTTTTT,CATTEGPGGNEKLFF,TRBJ1-4,.,TRBV6-5,medium-sized
TGTGCCAGCAGCTCCAACCGGGGGGGGCTCGACAATGAGCAGTTCTTC,CASSSNRGGLDNEQFF,TRBJ2-1,TRBD2,TRBV5-4,few
TGTGCCAGCAGCTTAATAGGGTCCCGTAATGAAAAACTGTTTTTT,CASSLIGSRNEKLFF,TRBJ1-4,.,TRBV5-5,.